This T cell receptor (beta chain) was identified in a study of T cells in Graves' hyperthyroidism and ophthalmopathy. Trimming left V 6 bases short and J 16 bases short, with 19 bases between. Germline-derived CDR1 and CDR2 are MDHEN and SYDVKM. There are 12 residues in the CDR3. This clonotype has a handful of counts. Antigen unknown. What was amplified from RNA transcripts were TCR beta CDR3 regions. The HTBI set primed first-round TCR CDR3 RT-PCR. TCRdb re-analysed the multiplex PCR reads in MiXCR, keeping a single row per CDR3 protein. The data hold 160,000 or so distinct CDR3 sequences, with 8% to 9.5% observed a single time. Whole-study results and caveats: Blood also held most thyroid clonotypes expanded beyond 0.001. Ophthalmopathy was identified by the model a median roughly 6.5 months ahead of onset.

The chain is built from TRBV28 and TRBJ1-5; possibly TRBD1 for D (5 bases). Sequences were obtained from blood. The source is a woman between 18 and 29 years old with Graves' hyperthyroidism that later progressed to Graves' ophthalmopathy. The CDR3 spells CASSSDSQIGHF. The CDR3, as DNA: TGTGCCAGCAGCTCAGACAGCCAGATCGGCCATTTT.